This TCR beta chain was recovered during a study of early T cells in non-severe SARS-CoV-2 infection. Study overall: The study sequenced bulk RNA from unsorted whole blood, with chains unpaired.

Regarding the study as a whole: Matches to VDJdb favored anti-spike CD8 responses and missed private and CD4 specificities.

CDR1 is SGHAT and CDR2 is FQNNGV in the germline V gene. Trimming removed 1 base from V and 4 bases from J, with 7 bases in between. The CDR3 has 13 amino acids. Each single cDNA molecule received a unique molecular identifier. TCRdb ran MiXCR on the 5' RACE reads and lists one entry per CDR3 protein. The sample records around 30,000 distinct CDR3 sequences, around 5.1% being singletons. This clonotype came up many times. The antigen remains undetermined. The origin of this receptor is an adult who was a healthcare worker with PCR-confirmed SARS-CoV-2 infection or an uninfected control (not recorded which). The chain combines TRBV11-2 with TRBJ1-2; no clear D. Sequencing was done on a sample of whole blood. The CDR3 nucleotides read TGTGCCAGCAGCTTAGGGCCGAGCTATGGCTACACCTTC. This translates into CASSLGPSYGYTF.